What follows describes a single TCR beta chain. This clone has a single count. Its antigen remains unidentified. The sample holds no much larger clone one base away, and base qualities are not on file. Whole blood was collected in K2EDTA tubes by collaborating institutions according to the institutions' own protocols. For TCRbeta analysis, collaborators shipped samples in one of three forms: frozen whole blood, isolated PBMCs, or DNA extracted from either of those sample types. The sample is drawn from a study of blood T cell repertoires in COVID-19 (dated by TCRdb to 2019 to 2021). About the investigation overall: Samples covering the acute and convalescent phases of COVID-19 were provided by collaborators in the United States, Italy and Spain. The material from the prospective study consisted of cDNA or gDNA derived from T cells, B-cell-depleted T cells, or PBMCs. Subjects who had been exposed to COVID-19, were actively infected with it, or had recovered from it provided the deeply sampled blood TCRbeta repertoires that made up the dataset. The repertoires were released in a freely available public database meant as a resource for research on the immune response to SARS-CoV-2. Samples came from the ongoing ImmuneRACE study (first 160 participants) plus 1,254 subjects from 6 global collaborators. Nearly every sample came with metadata listing a de-identified subject ID, COVID-19 status, age in years and sex. HLA class I and class II types, where available, came from metadata supplied by the sample provider rather than from assay-based typing.

What the work shows at the level of the full study, not this receptor alone: The amount of clinical and demographic metadata varied by source and participant and was provided uncurated.

Taken from cysteine to phenylalanine, the CDR3 has 14 residues. Solely the CDR3 DNA is kept, with 42 bases framed from the first base. V has 8 bases trimmed and J has 7 bases trimmed; junction bases matching no gene number 9. The germline V gene gives CDR1 as MDHEN and CDR2 as SYDVKM. TCRbeta CDR3 regions were amplified from genomic DNA using the immunoSEQ Assay, a bias-controlled multiplex PCR. Turning to the authors' computational methods: The number of nucleated cells in each sample was estimated by amplification of reference gene primers within the assay. To quantify the absolute abundance of each unique TCRbeta CDR3 rearrangement, sequence reads were collapsed and filtered. For each sample, productive Simpson clonality was calculated as the square root of Simpson's diversity index over productive rearrangements. Held by TCRdb, this immuneACCESS table contains in-frame sequences only and omits some clones. Under half of the omission traces to an unresolved V gene where checked; the cause of the rest is unknown. The DNA was the basis for D and trimming; V, J and clone size are from that table. The sample contains some 130,000 clones, about 77% of them found a single time. Of the sample, around a fifth falls within the top ten clones.

Sequenced sample: peripheral blood. The sequence came from an elderly man with acute or convalescent COVID-19. The rearrangement combines TRBV28 with TRBJ1-4; 8 middle bases align to TRBD1. The CDR3 loop reads CASCQGADCEKLFF. Read as DNA, the sequence is TGTGCCAGCTGTCAGGGGGCTGATTGTGAAAAACTGTTTTTT. When the CDR3 is completed using the reference TRBV28 and TRBJ1-4 genes on either side, the full variable domain is DVKVTQSSRYLVKRTGEKVFLECVQDMDHENMFWYRQDPGLGLRLIYFSYDVKMKEKGDIPEGYSVSREKKERFSLILESASTNQTSMYLCASCQGADCEKLFFGSGTQLSVL.